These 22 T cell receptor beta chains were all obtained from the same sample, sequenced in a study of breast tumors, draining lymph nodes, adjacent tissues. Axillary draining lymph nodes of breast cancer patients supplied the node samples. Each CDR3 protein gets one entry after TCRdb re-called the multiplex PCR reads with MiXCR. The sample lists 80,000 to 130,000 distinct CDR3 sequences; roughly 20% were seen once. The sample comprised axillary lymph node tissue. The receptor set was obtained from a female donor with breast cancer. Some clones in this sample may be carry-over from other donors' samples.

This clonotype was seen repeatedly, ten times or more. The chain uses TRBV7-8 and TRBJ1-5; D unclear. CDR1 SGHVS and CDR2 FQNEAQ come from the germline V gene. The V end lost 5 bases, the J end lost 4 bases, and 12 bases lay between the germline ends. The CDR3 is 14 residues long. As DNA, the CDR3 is TGTGCCAGCAGCCTTAGAACGGGAAATCAGCCCCAGCATTTT. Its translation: CASSLRTGNQPQHF.

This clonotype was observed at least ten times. This CDR3 is CASSTWTGGISGANVLTF. CDR3 coding DNA: TGTGCCAGCAGTACATGGACAGGGGGGATCTCTGGGGCCAACGTCCTGACTTTC. The genes are TRBV6-5 and TRBJ2-6, with 10 bases that match TRBD1. CDR3 length: 18 amino acids. Trimming cost V 5 bases and J 0 bases; bases outside gene matches: 7. CDR1 and CDR2 (germline): MNHEY, SVGAGI.

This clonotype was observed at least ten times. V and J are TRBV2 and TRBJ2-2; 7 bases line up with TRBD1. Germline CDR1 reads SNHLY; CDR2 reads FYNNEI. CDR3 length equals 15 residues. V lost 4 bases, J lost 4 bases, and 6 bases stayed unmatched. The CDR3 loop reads CASSGGGAGTGELFF. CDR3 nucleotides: TGTGCCAGCAGTGGAGGGGGCGCGGGCACCGGGGAGCTGTTTTTT. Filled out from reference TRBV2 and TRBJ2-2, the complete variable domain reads EPEVTQTPSHQVTQMGQEVILRCVPISNHLYFYWYRQILGQKVEFLVSFYNNEISEKSEIFDDQFSVERPDGSNFTLKIRSTKLEDSAMYFCASSGGGAGTGELFFGEGSRLTVL.

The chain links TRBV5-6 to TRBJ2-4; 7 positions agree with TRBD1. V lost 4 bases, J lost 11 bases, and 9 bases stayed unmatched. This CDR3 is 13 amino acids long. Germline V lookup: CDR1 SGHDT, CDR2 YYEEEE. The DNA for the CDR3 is TGTGCCAGCAGCCTCCCCGGGACAGCACTTCAGTACTTC. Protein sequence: CASSLPGTALQYF.

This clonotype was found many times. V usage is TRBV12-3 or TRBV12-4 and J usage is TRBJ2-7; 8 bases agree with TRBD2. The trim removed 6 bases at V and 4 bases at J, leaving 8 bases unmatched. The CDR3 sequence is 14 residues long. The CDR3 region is CASSRGGHPYEQYF. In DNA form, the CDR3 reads TGTGCCAGCAGCCGGGGGGGTCATCCTTACGAGCAGTACTTC.

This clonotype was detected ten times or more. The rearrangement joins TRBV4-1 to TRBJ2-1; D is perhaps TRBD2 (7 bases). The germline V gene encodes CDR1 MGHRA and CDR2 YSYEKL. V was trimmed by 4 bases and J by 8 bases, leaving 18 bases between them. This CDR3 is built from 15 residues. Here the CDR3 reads CASSPMAGAVDEQFF. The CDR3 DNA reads TGCGCCAGCAGCCCTATGGCGGGGGCCGTGGATGAGCAGTTCTTC.

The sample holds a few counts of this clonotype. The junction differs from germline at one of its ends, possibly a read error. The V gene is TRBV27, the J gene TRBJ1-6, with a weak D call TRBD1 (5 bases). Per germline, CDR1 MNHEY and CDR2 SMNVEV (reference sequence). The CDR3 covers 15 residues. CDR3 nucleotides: TGTGCCAGCAGTTTATCGCGGGGGTTTAATTCGCCCCTCCACTTT. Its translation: CASSLSRGFNSPLHF.

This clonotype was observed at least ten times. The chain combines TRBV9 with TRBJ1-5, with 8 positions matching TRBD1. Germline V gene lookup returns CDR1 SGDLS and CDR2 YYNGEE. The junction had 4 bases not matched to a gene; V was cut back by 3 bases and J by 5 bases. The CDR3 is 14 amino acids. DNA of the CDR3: TGTGCCAGCAGCGCGGGACAGGTAGATCAGCCCCAGCATTTT. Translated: CASSAGQVDQPQHF.

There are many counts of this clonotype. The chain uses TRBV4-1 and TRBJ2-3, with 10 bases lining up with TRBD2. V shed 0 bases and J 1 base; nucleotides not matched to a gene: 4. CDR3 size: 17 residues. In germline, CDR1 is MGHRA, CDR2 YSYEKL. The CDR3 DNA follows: TGCGCCAGCAGCCAAGAGTTCGGGACTAGCGGCACAGATACGCAGTATTTT. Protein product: CASSQEFGTSGTDTQYF.

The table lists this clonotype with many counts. CDR3 nucleotide sequence: TGCGCCAGCAGCTCGGGGACAGGGGCCAGCTCTGGAAACACCATATATTTT. It translates to CASSSGTGASSGNTIYF. This chain links TRBV5-1 with TRBJ1-3, with 10 bases that match TRBD1. With 3 bases clipped from V and 0 bases from J, the junction kept 6 bases outside the gene matches. The germline gives CDR1 SGHRS, CDR2 YFSETQ. CDR3 length: 17 amino acids.

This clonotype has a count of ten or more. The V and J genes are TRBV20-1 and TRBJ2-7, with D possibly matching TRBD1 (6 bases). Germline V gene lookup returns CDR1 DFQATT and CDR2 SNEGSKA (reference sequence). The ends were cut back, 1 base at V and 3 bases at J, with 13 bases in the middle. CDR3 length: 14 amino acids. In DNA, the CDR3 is TGCAGTGCTAGAGTAGCGACAGGACTCTACGAGCAGTACTTC. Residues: CSARVATGLYEQYF.

Here the CDR3 reads CSAISDPEAFF. Written as DNA, the CDR3 is TGCAGTGCTATCAGCGATCCTGAAGCTTTCTTT. The V gene is TRBV20-1, the J gene TRBJ1-1; no clear D gene. Looked up from germline, CDR1 is DFQATT and CDR2 is SNEGSKA (reference sequence). The ends were cut back, 4 bases at V and 6 bases at J, with 9 bases in the middle. The CDR3 runs 11 residues.

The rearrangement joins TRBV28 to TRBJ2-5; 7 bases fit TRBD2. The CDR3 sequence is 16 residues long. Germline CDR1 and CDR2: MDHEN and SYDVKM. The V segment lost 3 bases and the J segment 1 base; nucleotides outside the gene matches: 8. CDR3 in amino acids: CASSLGVRGVQETQYF. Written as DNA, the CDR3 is TGTGCCAGCAGTTTGGGGGTCCGGGGGGTCCAAGAGACCCAGTACTTC.

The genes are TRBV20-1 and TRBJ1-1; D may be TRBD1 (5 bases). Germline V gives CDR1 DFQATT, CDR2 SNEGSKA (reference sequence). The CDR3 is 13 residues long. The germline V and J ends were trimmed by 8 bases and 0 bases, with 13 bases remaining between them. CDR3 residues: CSPGRGMNTEAFF. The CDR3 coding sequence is TGCAGTCCGGGACGGGGGATGAACACTGAAGCTTTCTTT.

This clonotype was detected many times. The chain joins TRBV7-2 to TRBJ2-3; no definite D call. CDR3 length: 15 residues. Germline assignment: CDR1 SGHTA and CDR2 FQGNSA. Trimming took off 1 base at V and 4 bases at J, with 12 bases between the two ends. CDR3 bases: TGTGCCAGCAGCTTAGTGCCTTATCTCTCAGATACGCAGTATTTT. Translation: CASSLVPYLSDTQYF.

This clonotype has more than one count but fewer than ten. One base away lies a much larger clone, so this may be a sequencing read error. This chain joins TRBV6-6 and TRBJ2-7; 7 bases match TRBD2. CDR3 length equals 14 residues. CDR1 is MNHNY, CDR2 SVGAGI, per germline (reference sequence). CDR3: CASIRGEGSYGQYF. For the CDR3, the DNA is TGTGCCAGCATTCGGGGGGAGGGGTCCTACGGGCAGTACTTC.

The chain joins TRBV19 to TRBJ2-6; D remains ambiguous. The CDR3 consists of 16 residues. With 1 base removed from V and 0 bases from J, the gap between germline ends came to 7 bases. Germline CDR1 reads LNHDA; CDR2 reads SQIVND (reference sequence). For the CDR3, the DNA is TGTGCCAGTAGTATAGTTGAGTTCTCTGGGGCCAACGTCCTGACTTTC. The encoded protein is CASSIVEFSGANVLTF. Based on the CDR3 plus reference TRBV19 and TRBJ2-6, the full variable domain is DGGITQSPKYLFRKEGQNVTLSCEQNLNHDAMYWYRQDPGQGLRLIYYSQIVNDFQKGDIAEGYSVSREKKESFPLTVTSAQKNPTAFYLCASSIVEFSGANVLTFGAGSRLTVL.

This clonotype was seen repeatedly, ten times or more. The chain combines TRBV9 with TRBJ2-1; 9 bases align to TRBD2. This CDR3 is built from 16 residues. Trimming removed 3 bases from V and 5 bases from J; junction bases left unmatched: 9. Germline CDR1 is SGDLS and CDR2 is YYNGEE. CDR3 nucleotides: TGTGCCAGCAGCGGACGTCTGGGCGGGAGGGACAATGAGCAGTTCTTC. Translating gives CASSGRLGGRDNEQFF.

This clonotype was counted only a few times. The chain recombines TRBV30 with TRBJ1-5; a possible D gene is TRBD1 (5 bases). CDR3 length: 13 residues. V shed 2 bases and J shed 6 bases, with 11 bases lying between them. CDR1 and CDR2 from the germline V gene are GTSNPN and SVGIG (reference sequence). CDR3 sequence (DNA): TGTGCCTGGAGTTTAGGGGAGGGTCAGCCCCAGCATTTT. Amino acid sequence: CAWSLGEGQPQHF.

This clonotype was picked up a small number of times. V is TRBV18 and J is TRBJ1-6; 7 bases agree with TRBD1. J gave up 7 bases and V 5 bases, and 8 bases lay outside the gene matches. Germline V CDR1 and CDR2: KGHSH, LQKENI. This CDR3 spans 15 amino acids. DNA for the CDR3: TGTGCCAGCTCAACCGGACAGGCCCAGAATTCACCCCTCCACTTT. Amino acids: CASSTGQAQNSPLHF.

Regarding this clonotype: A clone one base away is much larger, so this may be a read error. The CDR3 coding sequence is TGTGCCAGCAGCCATAACACCGGGGAGCTGTTTTTT. Its translation is CASSHNTGELFF. The rearrangement links TRBV3-1 to TRBJ2-2; D uncertain. Germline lookup yields CDR1 LGHDT and CDR2 YNNKEL (reference sequence). The V end lost 3 bases, the J end lost 2 bases, and 1 base lay between the germline ends. The CDR3 has 12 residues.

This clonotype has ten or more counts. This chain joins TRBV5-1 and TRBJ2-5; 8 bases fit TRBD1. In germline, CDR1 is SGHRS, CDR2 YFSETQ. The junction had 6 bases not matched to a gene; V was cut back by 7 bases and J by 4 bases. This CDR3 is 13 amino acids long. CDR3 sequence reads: CASGQGARETQYF. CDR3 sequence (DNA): TGCGCCAGCGGCCAGGGGGCCCGAGAGACCCAGTACTTC.